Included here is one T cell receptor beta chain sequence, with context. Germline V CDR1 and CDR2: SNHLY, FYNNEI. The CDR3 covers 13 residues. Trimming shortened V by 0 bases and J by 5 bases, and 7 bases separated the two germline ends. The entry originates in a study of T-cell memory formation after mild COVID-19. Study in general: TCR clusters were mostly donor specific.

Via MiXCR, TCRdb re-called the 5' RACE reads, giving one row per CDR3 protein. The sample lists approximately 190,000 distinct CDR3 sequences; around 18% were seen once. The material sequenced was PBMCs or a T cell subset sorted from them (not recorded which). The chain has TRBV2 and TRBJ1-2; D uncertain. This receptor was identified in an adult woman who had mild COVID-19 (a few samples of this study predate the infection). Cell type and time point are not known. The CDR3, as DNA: TGTGCCAGCAGTGAAGCAATAGGGTATGGCTACACCTTC. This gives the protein CASSEAIGYGYTF.